Each of the 14 T cell receptor beta chains below was sequenced from the same sample in a study of tissue T cells after allogeneic stem cell transplantation. Profiling relied on immunoSEQ multiplex PCR, and the TCRdb table lists in-frame clones only, not all of them. The data hold approximately 7,400 clones, with almost 70% observed a single time. Source material: blood. Receptors originate from a female BALB/c mouse in good health. Strain MHC haplotype: H2-d.

With respect to this clone: Genes here carry mouse names. With the read ending 1 residue before the CDR3 end, the germline J gene is used to fill in that end. The V and J genes are TRBV2 and TRBJ2-3; D gene uncertain. Germline values: CDR1 LGHNA, CDR2 YSYQKL. V lost 4 bases and J 0 bases, leaving 8 bases between the germline ends. The CDR3 consists of 14 residues. Here the CDR3 reads CASSPQSSAETLYF. The sequenced CDR3 bases are TGTGCCAGCAGCCCTCAATCTAGTGCAGAAACGCTGTAT.

Turning to this clone: Gene and germline names: mouse. The read stops 1 residue short of the end of the CDR3; the missing end is completed from the germline J gene. The J gene is TRBJ2-5, the V gene TRBV2, with 8 bases fitting TRBD2. Trimming at V came to 4 bases and at J to 2 bases, leaving 2 bases not matched to a gene. The CDR3 loop spans 14 amino acids. The V gene's germline CDR1 is LGHNA and CDR2 YSYQKL. The CDR3 sequence is CASSLWGVQDTQYF. The part of the CDR3 DNA that was read is TGTGCCAGCAGCCTCTGGGGGGTCCAAGACACCCAGTAC. The full variable domain, in which reference TRBV2 and TRBJ2-5 provide the parts outside the CDR3, is DPKIIQKPKYLVAVTGSEKILICEQYLGHNAMYWYRQSAKKPLEFMFSYSYQKLMDNQTASSRFQPQSSKKNHLDLQITALKPDDSATYFCASSLWGVQDTQYFGPGTRLLVL.

Concerning this clone itself: Gene names are the mouse ones. The observed sequence ends 1 residue before the CDR3 terminus, with the missing tail filled in from the germline J gene. V gene TRBV3 combines with J gene TRBJ2-1; 8 positions match TRBD2. Germline values: CDR1 SNHLY, CDR2 FYNGKV (reference sequence). The CDR3 spans 15 residues. Unmatched junction bases numbered 4, after V lost 1 base and J lost 5 bases. The covered CDR3 bases are TGTGCCAGCAGCTTAGGAGGCTGGGGGGATGCTGAGCAGTTC. This sequence encodes CASSLGGWGDAEQF. Given in full, the CDR3 is CASSLGGWGDAEQFF.

With respect to this clone: Each gene name is a mouse one. The read ends 1 residue early relative to the CDR3; the germline J gene fills the gap. The chain uses TRBV19 and TRBJ2-4; no clear D. V lost 1 base and J lost 0, with 6 bases in between. Germline V gene lookup returns CDR1 FNHDT and CDR2 SITEND (reference sequence). The CDR3 sequence is 14 residues long. CDR3 loop: CASSIRDSQNTLYF. Partial CDR3 DNA: TGTGCCAGCAGTATAAGGGATAGTCAAAACACCTTGTAC.

On this clone itself: All gene names here are mouse names. The CDR3 is cut off 1 residue early in the read; its end comes from the germline J gene. The chain carries TRBV20 and TRBJ2-4; 10 positions match TRBD1. Germline-derived CDR1 and CDR2 are GFQATS and STVNSAI. The CDR3 is 12 residues long. V lost 3 bases and J lost 7; bases outside the gene matches: 1. CDR3 loop: CGARGTGDTLYF. CDR3 bases read: TGTGGTGCTAGAGGGACAGGGGACACCTTGTAC.

Regarding this clone: Mouse gene names and germline throughout. Read coverage stops 1 residue before the CDR3 terminus; the germline J gene supplies the remainder. The chain carries TRBV31 and TRBJ2-3; 11 bases agree with TRBD2. Germline lookup yields CDR1 GKSSPN and CDR2 SITVG. This CDR3 has 15 amino acids. V lost 4 bases and J lost 0; bases outside the gene matches: 3. Partial CDR3 DNA: TGTGCCTGGAAAGGGACTGGGGGTAGTGCAGAAACGCTGTAT. Protein: CAWKGTGGSAETLY. The complete CDR3 protein is CAWKGTGGSAETLYF.

This clone was picked up a small number of times. Gene names and germline refer to mouse. The read is 1 residue too short to cover the CDR3 end, so that end is filled in from the germline J gene. This chain uses TRBV29 with TRBJ1-2; perhaps TRBD1 as D (6 bases). Germline-derived CDR1 and CDR2 are MSHET and SYDVDS. This CDR3 is 15 amino acids long. The germline V and J ends were trimmed by 0 bases and 0 bases, with 8 bases remaining between them. CDR3 protein: CASSLSDSANSDYTF. The part of the CDR3 DNA that was read is TGTGCTAGCAGTTTATCGGACAGTGCAAACTCCGACTACACC.

This clone was seen a handful of times. Germline and genes here are mouse. Sequencing ends 1 residue short of the CDR3 end; the germline J gene provides the rest. This chain links TRBV13-2 with TRBJ2-1; 10 bases match TRBD2. This CDR3 has 15 residues. With V trimmed by 6 bases and J by 0 bases, 3 bases remained unmatched. The germline V gene encodes CDR1 NNHNN and CDR2 SYGAGS (reference sequence). The CDR3 bases that were read are TGTGCCAGCGCCGGGACTGGGGATAACTATGCTGAGCAGTTC. It codes for CASAGTGDNYAEQF. In full, the CDR3 is CASAGTGDNYAEQFF.

The sample holds a few counts of this clone. Gene names refer to mouse genes. The read ends 1 residue shy of where the CDR3 ends; the end is completed using the germline J gene. V usage is TRBV24 and J usage is TRBJ1-3; D call uncertain. This CDR3 region has 15 residues. CDR1 and CDR2 (germline): KGHTA, FRNEEI. V was clipped by 0 bases and J by 0 bases, with 6 bases between them. CDR3 protein: CASSLYSNSGNTLYF. The sequenced CDR3 bases are TGTGCCAGCAGTCTGTATTCAAATTCTGGAAATACGCTCTAT.

As regards this clone: The listed genes are named as in mouse. The read stops 1 residue short of the end of the CDR3; the missing end is completed from the germline J gene. This rearrangement joins TRBV13-1 to TRBJ1-4; TRBD1 is a possible D gene (5 bases). Germline V gene lookup returns CDR1 NSHNY and CDR2 SYGAGN. Trimming pared 0 bases from V and 4 bases from J, leaving 10 bases between. The CDR3 covers 15 residues. Incomplete CDR3 DNA: TGTGCCAGCAGTGATGCACGACAGTTCAACGAAAGATTATTT. Protein product: CASSDARQFNERLF. The complete CDR3 reads CASSDARQFNERLFF.

A note on this clone: Mouse gene names apply. The CDR3 is cut off 1 residue early in the read; its end comes from the germline J gene. This sequence joins TRBV13-1 and TRBJ2-4; D is possibly TRBD2 (5 bases). The CDR3 covers 15 residues. CDR1 NSHNY and CDR2 SYGAGN come from the germline V gene. Trimming stripped 0 bases from V and 1 base from J, with 9 bases between. Here the CDR3 reads CASSDAWEGQNTLYF. The CDR3 bases that were read are TGTGCCAGCAGTGATGCCTGGGAGGGTCAAAACACCTTGTAC.

As concerns this clone: Gene and germline names: mouse. The CDR3 extends 1 residue past the end of the read, so its final part is completed from the germline J gene. This chain connects TRBV24 to TRBJ2-5; D gene unclear. This CDR3 has 11 residues. Germline V CDR1 and CDR2: KGHTA, FRNEEI. V gave up 1 base and J gave up 5 bases, with 1 base separating them. The CDR3 bases that were read are TGTGCCAGCAGTCTGTCAGACACCCAGTAC. It yields the protein CASSLSDTQY. The entire CDR3 sequence reads CASSLSDTQYF.

This clone was recorded a few times. Mouse gene names and germline throughout. From the germline J gene comes the end of the CDR3, since the read stops 1 residue before it. This chain joins TRBV5 and TRBJ2-7, with 12 nucleotides matching TRBD2. This CDR3 is 14 amino acids long. Losses at the gene ends were 4 bases for V and 6 bases for J; bases not matched to a gene: 4. Per the germline V gene, CDR1 is LGHNA and CDR2 is YNLKQL (reference sequence). CDR3 DNA, as far as it was read: TGTGCCAGCAGCCGCCGGGACTGGGGGGCTGAACAGTAC. Protein: CASSRRDWGAEQY. The full CDR3 protein reads CASSRRDWGAEQYF.

For this clone: Gene names and germline refer to mouse. The read falls 1 residue short of the CDR3 end, and the missing part is taken from the germline J gene. The rearrangement uses TRBV1 and TRBJ2-4; D gene ambiguous. Trimming removed 1 base at V and 0 bases at J, with 8 bases between. This CDR3 region has 15 residues. Germline-derived CDR1 and CDR2 are NSQYPW and LRSPGD (reference sequence). CDR3 DNA (partial): TGCACCTGCAGTGCAGCTGGACCTAGTCAAAACACCTTGTAC. Residues: CTCSAAGPSQNTLY. The CDR3 in full is CTCSAAGPSQNTLYF. The full variable domain, in which reference TRBV1 and TRBJ2-4 provide the parts outside the CDR3, is VTLLEQNPRWRLVPRGQAVNLRCILKNSQYPWMSWYQQDLQKQLQWLFTLRSPGDKEVKSLPGADYLATRVTDTELRLQVANMSQGRTLYCTCSAAGPSQNTLYFGAGTRLSVL.